This TCR beta chain was profiled in a study of T cell clonality in common variable immunodeficiency. Findings and limits, study-wide: Fewer TCRbeta clones were shared among CVID subjects than controls. The cause of increased CVID clonality remains unclear without subpopulation sequencing. CVID subjects showed higher TCRbeta clonality than healthy controls.

Caucasian heritage predominated among both patients and controls. This CDR3 spans 16 amino acids. CDR1 is SGHRS and CDR2 is YFSETQ in the germline V gene. The ends lost 0 bases at V and 0 bases at J; junction bases unmatched: 6. Clones were read by immunoSEQ multiplex PCR, and TCRdb kept only the in-frame ones, dropping some. The data show about 81,000 clones, with none appearing a single time. This clone has at least ten counts. Its antigen is not identified. Coverage ceases 3 residues before the CDR3 finishes, and the germline J gene fills in the end. The sequencing sample was made of peripheral blood mononuclear cells. The chain employs TRBV5-1 and TRBJ2-7; 7 bases align to TRBD1. The TCR was taken from a person between 18 and 69 years old in good health. The DNA read from the CDR3 is TGCGCCAGCAGCTTGGCGGACAGGACGACCTCCTACGAG. Amino acid sequence: CASSLADRTTSYE. The whole CDR3 sequence is CASSLADRTTSYEQYF.